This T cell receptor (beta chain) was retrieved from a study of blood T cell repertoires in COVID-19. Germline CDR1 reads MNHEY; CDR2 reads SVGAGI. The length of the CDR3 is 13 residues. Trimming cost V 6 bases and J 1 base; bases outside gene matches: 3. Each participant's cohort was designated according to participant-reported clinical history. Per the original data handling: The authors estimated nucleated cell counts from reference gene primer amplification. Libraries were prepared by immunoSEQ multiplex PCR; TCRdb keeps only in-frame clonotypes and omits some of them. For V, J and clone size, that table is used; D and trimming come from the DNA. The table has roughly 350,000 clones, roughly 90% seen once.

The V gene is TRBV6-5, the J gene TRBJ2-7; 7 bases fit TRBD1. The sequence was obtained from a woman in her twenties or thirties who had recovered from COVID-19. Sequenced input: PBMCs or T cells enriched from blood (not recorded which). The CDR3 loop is CASSLTGSYEQYF. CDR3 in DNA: TGTGCCAGCAGCCTGACAGGGTCCTACGAGCAGTACTTC.